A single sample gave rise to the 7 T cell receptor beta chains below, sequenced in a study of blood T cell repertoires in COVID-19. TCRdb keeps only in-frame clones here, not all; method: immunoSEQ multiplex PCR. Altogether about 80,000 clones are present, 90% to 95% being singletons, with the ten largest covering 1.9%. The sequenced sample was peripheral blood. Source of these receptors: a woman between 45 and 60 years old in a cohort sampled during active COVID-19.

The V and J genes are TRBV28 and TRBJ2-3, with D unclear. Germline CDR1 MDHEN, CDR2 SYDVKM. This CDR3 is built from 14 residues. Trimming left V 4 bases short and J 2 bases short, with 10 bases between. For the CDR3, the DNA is TGTGCCAGCAGTTCCCCCCCCCTCACAGATACGCAGTATTTT. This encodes CASSSPPLTDTQYF.

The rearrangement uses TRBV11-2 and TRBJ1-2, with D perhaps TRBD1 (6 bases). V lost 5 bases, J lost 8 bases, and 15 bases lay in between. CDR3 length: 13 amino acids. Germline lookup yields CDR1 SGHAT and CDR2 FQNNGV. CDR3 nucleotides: TGTGCCAGCAGCACGTGGACAGTGGGAGGCTACACCTTC. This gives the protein CASSTWTVGGYTF.

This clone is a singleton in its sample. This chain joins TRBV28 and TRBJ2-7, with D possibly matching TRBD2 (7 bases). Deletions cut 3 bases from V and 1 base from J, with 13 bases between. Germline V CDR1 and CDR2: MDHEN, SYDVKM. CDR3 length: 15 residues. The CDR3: CASSLEGRGSYEQYF. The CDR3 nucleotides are TGTGCCAGCAGTTTGGAGGGGAGGGGGTCCTACGAGCAGTACTTC.

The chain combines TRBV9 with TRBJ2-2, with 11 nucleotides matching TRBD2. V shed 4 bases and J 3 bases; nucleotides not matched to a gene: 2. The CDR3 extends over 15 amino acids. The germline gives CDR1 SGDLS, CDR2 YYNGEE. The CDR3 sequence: CASSTSGRHTGELFF. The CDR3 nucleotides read TGTGCCAGCAGCACTAGCGGGAGACACACCGGGGAGCTGTTTTTT.

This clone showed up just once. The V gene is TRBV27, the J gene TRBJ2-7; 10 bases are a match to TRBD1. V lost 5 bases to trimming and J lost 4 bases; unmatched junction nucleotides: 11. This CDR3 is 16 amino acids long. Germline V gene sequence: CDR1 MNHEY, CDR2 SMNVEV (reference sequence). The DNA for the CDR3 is TGTGCCAGCAGTCCTCTTCCCGGGACAGGGGATTACGAGCAGTACTTC. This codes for CASSPLPGTGDYEQYF.

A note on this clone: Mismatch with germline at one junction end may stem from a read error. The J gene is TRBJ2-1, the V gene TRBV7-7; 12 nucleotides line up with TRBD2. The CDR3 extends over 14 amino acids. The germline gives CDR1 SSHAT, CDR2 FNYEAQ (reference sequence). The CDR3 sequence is CASSKTSGSYEQFF. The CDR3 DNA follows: TGTGCTAGCAGCAAGACTAGCGGGAGTTATGAGCAGTTCTTC.

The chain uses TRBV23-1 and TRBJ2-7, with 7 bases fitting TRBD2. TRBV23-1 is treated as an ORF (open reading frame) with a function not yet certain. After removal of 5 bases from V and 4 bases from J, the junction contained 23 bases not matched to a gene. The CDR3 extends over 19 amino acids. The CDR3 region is CASSNFTGGSSPRFYEQYF. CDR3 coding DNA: TGCGCCAGCAGTAACTTTACTGGCGGGAGTTCCCCCCGATTTTACGAGCAGTACTTC.